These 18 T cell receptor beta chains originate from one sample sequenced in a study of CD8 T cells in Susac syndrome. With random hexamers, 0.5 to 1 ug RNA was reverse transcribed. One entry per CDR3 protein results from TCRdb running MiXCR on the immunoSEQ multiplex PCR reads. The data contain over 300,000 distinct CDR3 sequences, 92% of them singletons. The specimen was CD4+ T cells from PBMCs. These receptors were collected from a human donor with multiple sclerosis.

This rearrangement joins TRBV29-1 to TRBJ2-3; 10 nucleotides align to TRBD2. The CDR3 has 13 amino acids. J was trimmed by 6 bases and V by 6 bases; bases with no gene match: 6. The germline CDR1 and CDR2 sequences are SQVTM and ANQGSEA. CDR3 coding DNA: TGCAGCGTCTTACTAGCGGGGCTTGATACGCAGTATTTT. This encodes CSVLLAGLDTQYF.

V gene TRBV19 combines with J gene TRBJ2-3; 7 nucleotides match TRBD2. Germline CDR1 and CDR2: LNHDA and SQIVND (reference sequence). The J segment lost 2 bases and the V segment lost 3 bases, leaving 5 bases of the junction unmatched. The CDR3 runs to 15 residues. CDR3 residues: CASSISLALTDTQYF. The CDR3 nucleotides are TGTGCCAGTAGTATTTCACTAGCGCTCACAGATACGCAGTATTTT. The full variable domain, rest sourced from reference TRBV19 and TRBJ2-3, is DGGITQSPKYLFRKEGQNVTLSCEQNLNHDAMYWYRQDPGQGLRLIYYSQIVNDFQKGDIAEGYSVSREKKESFPLTVTSAQKNPTAFYLCASSISLALTDTQYFGPGTRLTVL.

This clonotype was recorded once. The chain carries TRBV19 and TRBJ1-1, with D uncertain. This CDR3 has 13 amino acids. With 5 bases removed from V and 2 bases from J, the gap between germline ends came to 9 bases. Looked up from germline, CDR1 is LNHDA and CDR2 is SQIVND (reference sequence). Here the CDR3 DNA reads TGTGCCAGTAGTTGGCAGCGAAACACTGAAGCTTTCTTT. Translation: CASSWQRNTEAFF.

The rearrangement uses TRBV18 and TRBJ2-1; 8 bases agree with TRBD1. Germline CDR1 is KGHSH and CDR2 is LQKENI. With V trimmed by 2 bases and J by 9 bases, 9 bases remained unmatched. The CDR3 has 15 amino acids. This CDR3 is CASSPAGQGIGEQFF. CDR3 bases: TGTGCCAGCTCACCAGCAGGACAGGGAATTGGTGAGCAGTTCTTC. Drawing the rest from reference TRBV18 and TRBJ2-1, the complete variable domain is NAGVMQNPRHLVRRRGQEARLRCSPMKGHSHVYWYRQLPEEGLKFMVYLQKENIIDESGMPKERFSAEFPKEGPSILRIQQVVRGDSAAYFCASSPAGQGIGEQFFGPGTRLTVL.

The CDR3 sequence is CASSRDRVVSGANVLTF. The CDR3 DNA reads TGTGCCAGCAGCCGGGACAGGGTCGTATCGGGGGCCAACGTCCTGACTTTC. V and J are TRBV7-3 and TRBJ2-6, with 9 bases aligning to TRBD1. V dropped 5 bases and J dropped 4; count of bases not matched to a gene: 9. The V gene's germline CDR1 is SGHTA and CDR2 FQGTGA. The CDR3 is 17 amino acids.

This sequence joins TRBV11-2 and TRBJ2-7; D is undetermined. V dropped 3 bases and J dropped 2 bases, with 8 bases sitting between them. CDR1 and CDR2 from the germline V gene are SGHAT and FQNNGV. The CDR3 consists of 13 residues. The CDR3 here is CASSFIAAYEQYF. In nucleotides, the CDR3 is TGTGCCAGCAGCTTCATAGCCGCCTACGAGCAGTACTTC.

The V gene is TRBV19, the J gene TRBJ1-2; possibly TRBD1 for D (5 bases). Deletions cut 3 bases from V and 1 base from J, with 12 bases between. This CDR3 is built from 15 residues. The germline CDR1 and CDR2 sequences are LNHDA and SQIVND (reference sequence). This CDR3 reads CASSIDSFFNYGYTF. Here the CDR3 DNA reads TGTGCCAGTAGTATTGACAGCTTCTTTAACTATGGCTACACCTTC.

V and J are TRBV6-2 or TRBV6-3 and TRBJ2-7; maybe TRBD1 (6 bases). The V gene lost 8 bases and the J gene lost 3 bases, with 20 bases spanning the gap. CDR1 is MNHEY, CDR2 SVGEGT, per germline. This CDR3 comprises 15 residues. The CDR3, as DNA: TGTGCCAGCCTCGATTACCGGACAGCCCGCTACGAGCAGTACTTC. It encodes CASLDYRTARYEQYF.

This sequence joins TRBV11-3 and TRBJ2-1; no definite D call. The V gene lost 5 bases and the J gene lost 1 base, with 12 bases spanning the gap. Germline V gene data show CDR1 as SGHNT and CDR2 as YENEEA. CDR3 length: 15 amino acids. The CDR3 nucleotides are TGTGCCAGCAGCCCGGCCTATCGTTCCTACAATGAGCAGTTCTTC. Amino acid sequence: CASSPAYRSYNEQFF. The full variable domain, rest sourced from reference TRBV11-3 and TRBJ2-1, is EAGVVQSPRYKIIEKKQPVAFWCNPISGHNTLYWYLQNLGQGPELLIRYENEEAVDDSQLPKDRFSAERLKGVDSTLKIQPAELGDSAVYLCASSPAYRSYNEQFFGPGTRLTVL.

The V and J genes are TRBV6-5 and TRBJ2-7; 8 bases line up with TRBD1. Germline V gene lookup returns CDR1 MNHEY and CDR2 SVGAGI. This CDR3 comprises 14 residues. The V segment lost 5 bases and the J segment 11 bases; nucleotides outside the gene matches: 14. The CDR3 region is CASSRETGASTEYF. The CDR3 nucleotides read TGTGCCAGCAGTCGGGAGACAGGGGCGTCGACGGAGTACTTC.

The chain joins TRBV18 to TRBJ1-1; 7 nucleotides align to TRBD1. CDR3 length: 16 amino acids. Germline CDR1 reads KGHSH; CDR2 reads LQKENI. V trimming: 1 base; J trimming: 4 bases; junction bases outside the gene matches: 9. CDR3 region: CASSPRLDRAGTEAFF. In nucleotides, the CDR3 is TGTGCCAGCTCACCACGTCTCGACAGGGCTGGCACTGAAGCTTTCTTT.

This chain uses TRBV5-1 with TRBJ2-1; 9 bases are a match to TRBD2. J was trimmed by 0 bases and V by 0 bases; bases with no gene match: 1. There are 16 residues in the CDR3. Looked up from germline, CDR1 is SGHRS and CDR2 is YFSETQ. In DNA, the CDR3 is TGCGCCAGCAGCTTGGGAGCGGGGGGCTCCTACAATGAGCAGTTCTTC. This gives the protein CASSLGAGGSYNEQFF.

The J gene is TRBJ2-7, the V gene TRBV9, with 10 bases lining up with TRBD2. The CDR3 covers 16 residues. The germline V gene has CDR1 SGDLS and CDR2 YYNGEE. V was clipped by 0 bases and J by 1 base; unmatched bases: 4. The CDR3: CASSVAGSGRSYEQYF. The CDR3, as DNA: TGTGCCAGCAGCGTAGCTGGTAGCGGGAGGTCCTACGAGCAGTACTTC. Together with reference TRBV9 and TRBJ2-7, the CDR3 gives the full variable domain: DSGVTQTPKHLITATGQRVTLRCSPRSGDLSVYWYQQSLDQGLQFLIQYYNGEERAKGNILERFSAQQFPDLHSELNLSSLELGDSALYFCASSVAGSGRSYEQYFGPGTRLTVT.

The CDR3 loop reads CASSLQENTEAFF. CDR3 bases: TGTGCCAGCAGCTTACAGGAGAACACTGAAGCTTTCTTT. The rearrangement joins TRBV7-9 to TRBJ1-1; no clear D. CDR1 SEHNR and CDR2 FQNEAQ come from the germline V gene (reference sequence). The V gene lost 2 bases and the J gene lost 1 base, with 5 bases spanning the gap. This CDR3 comprises 13 residues.

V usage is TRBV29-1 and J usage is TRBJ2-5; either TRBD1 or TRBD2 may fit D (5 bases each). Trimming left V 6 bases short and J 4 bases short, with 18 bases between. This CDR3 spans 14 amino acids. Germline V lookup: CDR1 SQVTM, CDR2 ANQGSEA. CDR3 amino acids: CSVRGAGTGETQYF. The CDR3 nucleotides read TGCAGCGTCCGTGGGGCAGGGACGGGAGAGACCCAGTACTTC.

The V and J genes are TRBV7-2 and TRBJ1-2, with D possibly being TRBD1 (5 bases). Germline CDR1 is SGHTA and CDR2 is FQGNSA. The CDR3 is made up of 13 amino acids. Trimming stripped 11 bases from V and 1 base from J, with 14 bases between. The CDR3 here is CASVKGINYGYTF. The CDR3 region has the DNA TGTGCCTCCGTAAAGGGGATTAACTATGGCTACACCTTC.

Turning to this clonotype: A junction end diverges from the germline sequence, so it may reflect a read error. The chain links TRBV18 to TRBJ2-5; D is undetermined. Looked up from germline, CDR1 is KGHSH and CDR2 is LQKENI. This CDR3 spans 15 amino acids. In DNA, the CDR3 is TGTGCCAGCTCACCAGCGTTTGTAACACAAGAGTCCCAGTACTTC. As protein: CASSPAFVTQESQYF.

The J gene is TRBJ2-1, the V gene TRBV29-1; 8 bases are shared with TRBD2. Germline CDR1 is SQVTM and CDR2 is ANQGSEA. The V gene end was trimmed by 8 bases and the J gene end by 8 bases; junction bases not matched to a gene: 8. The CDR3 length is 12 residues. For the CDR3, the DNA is TGCAGCTCAGGGCTCGGGGGGGATGAGCAGTTCTTC. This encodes CSSGLGGDEQFF.